This TCR beta chain comes out of a study of cytomegalovirus exposure and HLA in healthy donors. Findings of the study overall: Most TCR sequences were uncommon, yet certain public TCRs appeared in many donors.

As for this clone: The antigen is not known.

This table comes from immunoSEQ multiplex PCR, and its TCRdb copy is limited to in-frame clones, with some not included. The table records 110,000 to 150,000 clones, about 94% of them present only once. Germline V gives CDR1 SGHDT, CDR2 YYEEEE. The CDR3 runs 14 residues. V gave up 0 bases and J gave up 3 bases; unmatched junction bases: 2. The TCR was taken from a man younger than 35 in good health and CMV-seropositive. This chain uses TRBV5-6 with TRBJ1-2; 7 bases match TRBD1. The sequencing sample was made of PBMCs. The CDR3 DNA reads TGTGCCAGCAGCTTGGTCACAGGGGACTATGGCTACACCTTC. Translated: CASSLVTGDYGYTF.